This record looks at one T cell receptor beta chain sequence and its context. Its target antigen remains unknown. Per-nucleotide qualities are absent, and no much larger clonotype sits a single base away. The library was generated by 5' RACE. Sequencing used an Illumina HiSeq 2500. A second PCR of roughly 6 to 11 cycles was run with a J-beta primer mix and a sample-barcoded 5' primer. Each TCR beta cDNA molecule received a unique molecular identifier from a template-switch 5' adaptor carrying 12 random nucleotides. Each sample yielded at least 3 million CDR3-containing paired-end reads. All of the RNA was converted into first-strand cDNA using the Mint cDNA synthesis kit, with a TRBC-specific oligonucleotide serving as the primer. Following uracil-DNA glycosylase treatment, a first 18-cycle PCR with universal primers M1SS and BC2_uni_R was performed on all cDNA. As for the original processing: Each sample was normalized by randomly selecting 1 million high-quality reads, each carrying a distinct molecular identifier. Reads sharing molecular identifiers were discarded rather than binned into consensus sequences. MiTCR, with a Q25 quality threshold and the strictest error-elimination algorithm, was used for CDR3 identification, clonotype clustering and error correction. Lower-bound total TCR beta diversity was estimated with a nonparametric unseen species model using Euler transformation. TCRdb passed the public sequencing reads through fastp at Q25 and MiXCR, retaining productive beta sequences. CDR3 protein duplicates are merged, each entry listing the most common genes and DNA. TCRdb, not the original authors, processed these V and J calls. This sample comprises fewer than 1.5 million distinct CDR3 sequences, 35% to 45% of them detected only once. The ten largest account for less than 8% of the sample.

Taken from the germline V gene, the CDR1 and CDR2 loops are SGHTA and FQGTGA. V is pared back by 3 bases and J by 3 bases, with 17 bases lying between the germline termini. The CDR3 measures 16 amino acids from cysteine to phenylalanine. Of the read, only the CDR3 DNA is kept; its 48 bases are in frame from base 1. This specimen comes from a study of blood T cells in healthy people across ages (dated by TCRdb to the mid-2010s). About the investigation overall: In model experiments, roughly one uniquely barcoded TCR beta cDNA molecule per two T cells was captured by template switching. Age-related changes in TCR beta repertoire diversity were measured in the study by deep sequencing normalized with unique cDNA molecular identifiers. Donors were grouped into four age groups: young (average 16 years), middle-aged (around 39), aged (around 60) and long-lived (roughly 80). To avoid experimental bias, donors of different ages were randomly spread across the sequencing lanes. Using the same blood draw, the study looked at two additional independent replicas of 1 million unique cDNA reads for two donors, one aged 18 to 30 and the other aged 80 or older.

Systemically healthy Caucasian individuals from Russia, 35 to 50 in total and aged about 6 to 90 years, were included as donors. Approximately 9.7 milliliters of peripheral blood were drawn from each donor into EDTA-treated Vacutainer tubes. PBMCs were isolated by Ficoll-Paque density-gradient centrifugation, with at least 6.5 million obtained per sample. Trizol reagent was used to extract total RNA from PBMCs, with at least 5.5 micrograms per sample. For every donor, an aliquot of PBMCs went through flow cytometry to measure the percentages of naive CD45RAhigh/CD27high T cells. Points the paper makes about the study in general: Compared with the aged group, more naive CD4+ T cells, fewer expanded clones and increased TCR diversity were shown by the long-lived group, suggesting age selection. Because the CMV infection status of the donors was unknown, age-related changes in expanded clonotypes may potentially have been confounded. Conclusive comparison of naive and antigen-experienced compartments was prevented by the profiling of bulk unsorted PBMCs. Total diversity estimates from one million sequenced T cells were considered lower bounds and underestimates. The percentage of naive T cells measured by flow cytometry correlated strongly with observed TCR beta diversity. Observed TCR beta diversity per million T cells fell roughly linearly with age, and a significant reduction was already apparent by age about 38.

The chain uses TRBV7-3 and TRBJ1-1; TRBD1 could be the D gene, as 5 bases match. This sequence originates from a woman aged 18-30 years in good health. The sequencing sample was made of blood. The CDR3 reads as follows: CASSLGMGVQDTEAFF. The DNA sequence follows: TGTGCCAGCAGCTTGGGGATGGGGGTACAGGACACTGAAGCTTTCTTT.